This entry concerns a single T cell receptor beta chain. This clonotype was detected only a few times. Its antigen is unknown. Possible read error: a much larger clone is one base away. This CDR3 is missing its conserved last phenylalanine or tryptophan, likely due to a read error. Ophthalmopathy patients had moderately to severely active disease, Clinical Activity Score of at least 3, NOSPECS grade of at least 4, and duration under 3 months. Any patient with an uncontrolled infection, another autoimmune disease, pregnancy or lactation was excluded. Clinical symptoms, serum thyroxine and TRAb, thyroid ultrasound, and orbital computed tomography formed the basis for the diagnoses. PBMCs were separated from over 9 ml of fresh peripheral blood using Ficoll-Paque density gradient centrifugation. Total RNA was extracted using Trizol reagent, and RNA quality was assessed on an Agilent 2100 Bioanalyzer. The data are from a study of T cells in Graves' hyperthyroidism and ophthalmopathy (dated by TCRdb to the late 2010s). For context, the study as a whole: Peripheral blood samples were taken at initial diagnosis, before any treatment was given. To identify TCR V-J signatures that set the groups apart, the researchers used a discovery cohort of 90 to 100 patients, made up of some 41 with Graves' ophthalmopathy and 57 with stable Graves' hyperthyroidism. Prospective prediction of ophthalmopathy was tested in an independent validation cohort consisting of 18 hyperthyroidism patients and some 17 patients who later progressed to ophthalmopathy. The 100 discovery patients were randomly divided into training and test sets at a 7:3 ratio. Thyroid tissue and blood T-cell repertoires from about six Graves' hyperthyroidism patients were also compared in the study. Once sampling was done, hyperthyroidism patients were given methimazole at a starting dose of 30 mg daily, whereas ophthalmopathy patients were given high-dose intravenous methylprednisolone. The paper describes TCR Vbeta CDR3 sequencing of 135 peripheral blood samples, made up of approximately 40 ophthalmopathy patients, 70 to 75 hyperthyroidism patients and roughly 17 progressor patients. General conclusions and limits of the study: A 13 V-J signature model separated ophthalmopathy from stable hyperthyroidism, with nearly 90% sensitivity and 81.08% specificity in cross-validation and 80%/75% in testing. Sample size was not statistically predetermined, and blinding of investigators to group allocation was not performed. Most expanded thyroid clonotypes (frequency above 0.001) were also detected in blood, a finding suggesting that blood repertoires may reflect thyroid immune responses. In validation, the model predicted progression to ophthalmopathy a median of around six months before onset, with around 70% sensitivity and roughly 79% specificity.

The CDR3 length is 13 residues, termini included. The read is trimmed to its CDR3 DNA, 39 bases read in frame from base 1. CDR1 and CDR2, per the germline V gene (reference sequence), are LNHDA and SQIVND. Trimming leaves V shorter by 8 bases and J shorter by 0 bases, with the junction holding 2 bases beyond the gene matches. TCR beta CDR3 regions were amplified from RNA transcripts. The TCR CDR3 was subjected to a first round of RT-PCR using the HTBI primer set and the Qiagen OneStep RT-PCR kit. Libraries were constructed in a second round of multiplex PCR, after which size selection and purification were performed. Sequencing of the libraries was done on an Illumina HiSeq2000 using paired-end 100 bp reads. Regarding the original processing steps: SOAPnuke was used to process the raw data, with reads discarded if the reads contained adapters or uncalled bases, had a mean Phred below 15, or lacked an exact constant-primer or identifier match. COPE v1.2.5 was used to merge the high-quality paired reads, and each unique nucleotide sequence was defined as a clonotype. MiTCR v1.1 was used to align clonotypes to the IMGT TRBV, TRBD and TRBJ reference segments. Only V-J combinations with frequency above 0.0001, covering roughly 99% of repertoires, were analysed. A TCS score was defined as the ratio of F50 (clonal expansion) to E x V (chaos), with BLOSUM62-based TCRdist applied between CDR3 peptides within each V-J. Welch's t-statistics and random forest reduced fewer than 550 V-J features to some 14, which were used in a naive Bayes classifier (R e1071). TCRdb cleaned the public reads at Q25 with fastp, built clones with MiXCR and kept in-frame beta chains. Here each entry gathers all rows of one CDR3 protein and keeps the most common genes and DNA. The V and J calls were determined by TCRdb, not by the authors. A total of nearly 600,000 distinct CDR3 sequences appear in this sample, over 12% of them only once. Together, the top ten hold roughly 7% of the sample.

The sequencing sample was made of blood. Here the chain combines TRBV19 and TRBJ2-7, with 9 junctional bases fitting TRBD1. The sequence was collected from a woman under 30 with Graves' ophthalmopathy. The DNA sequence reads TGTGCCAGTGGGACAGGGAGCTCCTACGAGCAGTACCTC. Translated, it reads CASGTGSSYEQYL.